This TCR beta chain was obtained from a study of identical twins (dated by TCRdb to the mid-2010s). Regarding the study in general: The study deep-sequenced TCR alpha and beta repertoires from monozygotic twins, unrelated adults of various ages and cord blood to test whether fetal clonotypes persist. To rule out contamination, replicate twin experiments were performed at different times with different library preparation protocols. Findings and caveats that apply to the study as a whole: Abundant cord blood beta clonotypes carried fewer insertions; young adult naive repertoires showed a weaker similar trend, while memory repertoires showed none. In beta out-of-frame sequences, excess twin sharing was weaker, because having fewer shared sequences lowered the signal-to-noise ratio. Because the same donors could not be followed over many years, the conclusions depended on cross-sectional statistical analysis. Compared with coincidental sharing between unrelated individuals, an excess of low generation-probability sequences was observed among out-of-frame TCR alpha sequences shared between twins. Invariant T cells such as MAIT and iNKT could partly confound zero-insertion analyses, though diverse VJ usage argued against this for most clonotypes. Recombination models systematically underestimated out-of-frame TCR alpha sharing in monozygotic twins but agreed with sharing between unrelated individuals.

The library was obtained by 5' RACE. The listed sequencing device is Illumina HiSeq 2000. Template switching introduced a universal primer binding site; the final cDNA contained a unique molecular identifier, enabling accurate counting of TCR cDNA molecules. Specific primers in the conserved constant-segment region were used to synthesize first-strand cDNA for TCR alpha and beta chains. To control for contamination, every cDNA library carried two barcodes: a SMART-Mk sample barcode plus Illumina barcodes. Two successive PCR steps introduced TruSeq adapter sequences along with Illumina sample barcodes. The Illumina HiSeq platform was used with custom primers to sequence TCR alpha and beta cDNA libraries. The study's processing was this. Raw reads were processed with MiGEC to extract unique molecular identifiers, and MiXCR was used to determine CDR3 positions. Recombination models were inferred per individual with the repgenHMM and IGoR tools using an EM algorithm. The analysis of shared clonotypes was done with the tcR package in R, with sharing normalized by the product of cloneset sizes. To study raw recombination without the effects of thymic and clonal selection, out-of-frame nonproductive sequences were analyzed. Starting from the raw public reads, TCRdb applied fastp trimming at Q25, assembled clones with MiXCR and retained in-frame beta chains. Rows matching on CDR3 protein sequence are summarized as one entry with the most common DNA and genes. None of the V and J calls come from the authors' own analysis; TCRdb made them. The sample table holds approximately 530,000 distinct CDR3 sequences, of which 20% to 25% were seen once. Clones ranked in the top ten supply more than 0.4% of the sample.

Every donor in the study was a healthy Caucasian. The twin cohort consisted of three pairs of female monozygotic twins, all aged roughly 18 to 30 years. Positive isolation kits from Invitrogen were used to isolate CD4+ and CD8+ T cell populations. The CDR3 has 14 amino acids, counting the end cysteine and phenylalanine. Only CDR3 DNA remains: 42 bases, in frame from the first base. Trimmed from V: 5 bases; trimmed from J: 6 bases; junction bases lacking a gene match: 8. Via the germline V gene, CDR1 is SGHTA and CDR2 FQGNSA. About this clonotype: Which antigen it targets is not known. Qualities for individual bases were not recorded, and no much larger clone is one base off.

This same sample was also part of a study on yellow fever vaccine responses in identical twins. According to the second study: According to the authors, in identical twins the way T cells responded to vaccination appeared partly convergent and partly personalized. In the study, vaccine-responding T cell clones were precisely tracked in identical twins.

This sequence originates from a woman aged 18-29 years in good health. Recombination joined TRBV7-2 with TRBJ2-3, with 7 bases aligning to TRBD2. The material sequenced was CD4+ T cells sorted from blood. The CDR3: CASSRGRLADTQYF. The DNA sequence reads TGTGCCAGCAGCCGCGGGAGATTGGCCGATACGCAGTATTTT. Reference TRBV7-2 and TRBJ2-3 proteins supply the regions before and after the CDR3; the full variable domain is: GAGVSQSPSNKVTEKGKDVELRCDPISGHTALYWYRQSLGQGLEFLIYFQGNSAPDKSGLPSDRFSAERTGGSVSTLTIQRTQQEDSAVYLCASSRGRLADTQYFGPGTRLTVL.